One and the same sample provided the 23 T cell receptor beta chains below, sequenced in a study of cytotoxic CD8 clonotypes in ibrutinib-treated CLL. Clones were read by immunoSEQ multiplex PCR, and TCRdb kept only the in-frame ones, dropping some. The sample yields some 20,000 clones, about 85% seen once. The sequencing here drew on PBMCs, taken before ibrutinib treatment. All receptors derive from a human donor with chronic lymphocytic leukemia.

The J gene is TRBJ1-3, the V gene TRBV6-5, with 7 bases aligning to TRBD1. The CDR3 runs 15 residues. Germline V lookup: CDR1 MNHEY, CDR2 SVGAGI. Germline trimming cut 5 bases from V and 1 base from J; bases unmatched to any gene: 5. The CDR3 DNA reads TGTGCCAGCAGTCGACAGGGCCAGTCTGGAAACACCATATATTTT. Its translation is CASSRQGQSGNTIYF.

The chain employs TRBV11-3 and TRBJ2-2; the match to TRBD1 covers 7 bases. The germline V gene encodes CDR1 SGHNT and CDR2 YENEEA. Trimming cost V 5 bases and J 3 bases; bases outside gene matches: 6. This CDR3 is 15 amino acids long. The CDR3 DNA reads as TGTGCCAGCAGCCCCAGGGACAGCTACACCGGGGAGCTGTTTTTT. Translated, it gives CASSPRDSYTGELFF.

V gene TRBV7-2 combines with J gene TRBJ2-7; TRBD1 or TRBD2 may be the D gene (5 bases each). The V end was cut by 8 bases, the J end by 0 bases, with 11 bases between. This CDR3 has 13 residues. Germline lookup yields CDR1 SGHTA and CDR2 FQGNSA. The CDR3 nucleotides read TGTGCCAGCTACGGTGGGACCTCCTACGAGCAGTACTTC. Its translation is CASYGGTSYEQYF.

The chain couples TRBV6-5 to TRBJ1-1; D is perhaps TRBD1 (5 bases). V dropped 2 bases and J dropped 4 bases, with 14 bases sitting between them. The germline V gene has CDR1 MNHEY and CDR2 SVGAGI. The CDR3 extends over 15 amino acids. The DNA for the CDR3 is TGTGCCAGCAGTTACCAATCGGGGGGTGGCACTGAAGCTTTCTTT. Translating it yields CASSYQSGGGTEAFF.

The chain recombines TRBV7-8 with TRBJ2-3, with D perhaps assigned TRBD1 or TRBD2 (5 bases each). The CDR3 extends over 14 amino acids. Trimming removed 1 base from V and 8 bases from J, with 13 bases in between. The germline V gene encodes CDR1 SGHVS and CDR2 FQNEAQ. The CDR3 region is CASSLGDGLVTQYF. The DNA of the CDR3 is TGTGCCAGCAGCTTAGGGGACGGACTGGTTACGCAGTATTTT.

A remark on this clone: This sample includes further DNA sequences coding for the same CDR3. This chain joins TRBV5-1 and TRBJ2-1; D possibly corresponds to TRBD1 (5 bases). In germline, CDR1 is SGHRS, CDR2 YFSETQ. This CDR3 is 16 amino acids long. Trimming left V 0 bases short and J 15 bases short, with 25 bases between. CDR3 residues: CASSLGQGISGLWRFF. The CDR3 coding sequence is TGCGCCAGCAGCTTGGGGCAGGGAATATCGGGCTTATGGCGGTTCTTC.

The chain has TRBV5-1 and TRBJ1-1; D is unclear. The germline V and J ends were trimmed by 2 bases and 1 base, with 6 bases remaining between them. Germline assignment: CDR1 SGHRS and CDR2 YFSETQ. The CDR3 runs to 13 residues. The CDR3 nucleotides read TGCGCCAGCAGCTTTGCCGGGAACACTGAAGCTTTCTTT. Translation: CASSFAGNTEAFF.

The genes are TRBV6-5 and TRBJ2-3; the match to TRBD1 covers 9 bases. Per the germline V gene, CDR1 is MNHEY and CDR2 is SVGAGI. V was clipped by 5 bases and J by 8 bases; unmatched bases: 11. The CDR3 is 15 residues long. The CDR3 region has the DNA TGTGCCAGCAGTAGGACAGGGGTTCTCCCAGTTACGCAGTATTTT. Translated, it gives CASSRTGVLPVTQYF.

The rearrangement uses TRBV5-5 and TRBJ1-1; the D gene is possibly TRBD1 (5 bases). The germline V gene encodes CDR1 SGHKS and CDR2 YYEKEE (reference sequence). Deletions cut 0 bases from V and 4 bases from J, with 10 bases between. This CDR3 has 14 residues. Here the CDR3 DNA reads TGTGCCAGCAGCTTGGGAATGGGGGGCACTGAAGCTTTCTTT. Protein product: CASSLGMGGTEAFF.

In nucleotides, the CDR3 is TGTGCCATCAGTGAGAGGGGGACAGGGGACACTGAAGCTTTCTTT. Its protein is CAISERGTGDTEAFF. The gene calls are TRBV10-3 and TRBJ1-1; 10 positions agree with TRBD1. Germline CDR1 reads ENHRY; CDR2 reads SYGVKD. The J segment lost 3 bases and the V segment lost 2 bases, leaving 3 bases of the junction unmatched. The length of the CDR3 is 15 residues.

The chain links TRBV7-3 to TRBJ2-1; D is perhaps TRBD1 or TRBD2 (6 bases each). Trimming stripped 1 base from V and 0 bases from J, with 31 bases between. CDR3 length: 23 amino acids. Germline V gives CDR1 SGHTA, CDR2 FQGTGA. The DNA of the CDR3 is TGTGCCAGCAGCTTAATGGGATCTTCCGGAGGGGGTATGAGTTTTGGCTCCTACAATGAGCAGTTCTTC. It codes for CASSLMGSSGGGMSFGSYNEQFF.

The genes are TRBV5-4 and TRBJ2-7, with D possibly matching TRBD1 (6 bases). Looked up from germline, CDR1 is SGHNT and CDR2 is YYREEE (reference sequence). CDR3 length: 15 residues. The V and J ends lost 1 base and 0 bases respectively, with 11 bases between them. The CDR3 spells CASSLRQVSSYEQYF. CDR3 sequence (DNA): TGTGCCAGCAGCTTGAGACAGGTGAGCTCCTACGAGCAGTACTTC. The full variable domain, with the rest looked up from reference TRBV5-4 and TRBJ2-7, is ETGVTQSPTHLIKTRGQQVTLRCSSQSGHNTVSWYQQALGQGPQFIFQYYREEENGRGNFPPRFSGLQFPNYSSELNVNALELDDSALYLCASSLRQVSSYEQYFGPGTRLTVT.

This clone was seen only once. This rearrangement joins TRBV5-1 to TRBJ2-3; TRBD1 aligns across 9 bases. The V gene's germline CDR1 is SGHRS and CDR2 YFSETQ. The junction had 1 base not matched to a gene; V was cut back by 0 bases and J by 5 bases. This CDR3 has 14 amino acids. CDR3 protein: CASSLGQGVDTQYF. For the CDR3, the DNA is TGCGCCAGCAGCTTGGGACAGGGGGTAGATACGCAGTATTTT.

The V call is TRBV9, the J call TRBJ2-3, with D maybe TRBD2 (7 bases). Per germline, CDR1 SGDLS and CDR2 YYNGEE. The CDR3 sequence is 15 residues long. Trimming shortened V by 4 bases and J by 3 bases, and 15 bases separated the two germline ends. CDR3 residues: CASSKDGGATDTQYF. For the CDR3, the DNA is TGTGCCAGCAGCAAGGATGGGGGGGCAACAGATACGCAGTATTTT.

This chain joins TRBV2 and TRBJ2-5, with D possibly being TRBD1 (6 bases). CDR1 and CDR2 from the germline V gene are SNHLY and FYNNEI. The CDR3 extends over 13 amino acids. The V end was cut by 5 bases, the J end by 4 bases, with 11 bases between. CDR3 residues: CASSMGAVETQYF. The CDR3, as DNA: TGTGCCAGCAGTATGGGGGCTGTAGAGACCCAGTACTTC.

The chain uses TRBV27 and TRBJ1-2, with 8 bases aligning to TRBD1. Per the germline V gene, CDR1 is MNHEY and CDR2 is SMNVEV (reference sequence). This CDR3 is 17 amino acids long. The V gene end was trimmed by 5 bases and the J gene end by 2 bases; junction bases not matched to a gene: 13. The CDR3 DNA reads TGTGCCAGCAGTATTCGACAGGGGCCAGGGGGGAACTATGGCTACACCTTC. It translates to CASSIRQGPGGNYGYTF.

The genes are TRBV18 and TRBJ1-2, with TRBD1 matching 10 bases. Germline CDR1 and CDR2: KGHSH and LQKENI. The CDR3 has 14 residues. V lost 3 bases and J lost 8; bases outside the gene matches: 6. The CDR3 protein is CASSPSTGGDGYTF. The CDR3 DNA sequence: TGTGCCAGCTCACCCTCGACAGGGGGCGACGGCTACACCTTC.

The chain joins TRBV5-1 to TRBJ2-2; TRBD1 aligns across 8 bases. Trimming took 6 bases from V and 6 from J; bases not matched to a gene: 4. Germline V gene lookup returns CDR1 SGHRS and CDR2 YFSETQ. There are 13 residues in the CDR3. The CDR3 sequence: CASTGQGAGELFF. The CDR3 DNA reads TGCGCCAGCACCGGACAGGGAGCCGGGGAGCTGTTTTTT.

This chain joins TRBV18 and TRBJ1-6; possible D gene TRBD1, 5 bases. The length of the CDR3 is 14 residues. The germline V gene encodes CDR1 KGHSH and CDR2 LQKENI. V lost 5 bases, J lost 12 bases, and 17 bases lay in between. This CDR3 is CASSERQRYLPLHF. The CDR3 DNA is TGTGCCAGCTCAGAGAGACAGCGTTATTTACCCCTCCACTTT.

V is TRBV14 and J is TRBJ1-4; TRBD1 matches at 7 bases. CDR3 length: 11 amino acids. Germline CDR1 is SGHDN and CDR2 is FVKESK. The CDR3 protein is CEYRGGEKLFF. The CDR3 DNA sequence: TGTGAGTACAGGGGCGGCGAAAAACTGTTTTTT. The full variable domain, its missing parts supplied by reference TRBV14 and TRBJ1-4, is EAGVTQFPSHSVIEKGQTVTLRCDPISGHDNLYWYRRVMGKEIKFLLHFVKESKQDESGMPNNRFLAERTGGTYSTLKVQPAELEDSGVYFCEYRGGEKLFFGSGTQLSVL.

The rearrangement joins TRBV19 to TRBJ1-3, with no clear D. V gave up 5 bases and J gave up 4 bases, with 9 bases separating them. This CDR3 region has 13 residues. The germline V gene encodes CDR1 LNHDA and CDR2 SQIVND (reference sequence). The CDR3 reads CASSRTGGNTIYF. In DNA, the CDR3 is TGTGCCAGTAGTCGTACCGGCGGAAACACCATATATTTT.

This clone was seen a single time. The chain couples TRBV5-4 to TRBJ2-3; 12 bases map to TRBD1. V gave up 4 bases and J gave up 4 bases; unmatched junction bases: 7. CDR1 is SGHNT and CDR2 is YYREEE in the germline V gene (reference sequence). CDR3 length equals 16 residues. CDR3 amino acids: CASSTGDRGRADTQYF. As DNA, the CDR3 is TGTGCCAGCAGCACCGGGGACAGGGGGCGGGCAGATACGCAGTATTTT.

The rearrangement uses TRBV10-3 and TRBJ1-6; D might be TRBD1 (5 bases). Germline CDR1 reads ENHRY; CDR2 reads SYGVKD. V lost 3 bases, J lost 9 bases, and 18 bases lay in between. This CDR3 contains 16 residues. The CDR3 loop reads CAISDSRAGTSSPLHF. The CDR3 DNA reads as TGTGCCATCAGTGATTCGAGGGCAGGGACTAGTTCACCCCTCCACTTT.